This record looks at one T cell receptor beta chain sequence and its context. This sample was included in a study of blood T cell repertoires in COVID-19. Across the whole study: Collection of acute and convalescent COVID-19 samples took place in the United States, Italy and Spain.

Study processing details: Nucleated cell number was recorded as an estimate derived from reference gene primer amplification. Some clones are missing from TCRdb's copy, which holds only in-frame ones; the method was immunoSEQ multiplex PCR. V and J calls and clone size are as listed in that table; D and trimming were resolved from the DNA. Among 83,000 or so clones, about four fifths were seen once, and the ten largest hold 20% to 25%. In germline, CDR1 is SQVTM, CDR2 ANQGSEA. The CDR3 runs to 13 residues. Trimming removed 4 bases from V and 5 bases from J; junction bases left unmatched: 5. Material for sequencing was peripheral blood. The chain employs TRBV29-1 and TRBJ2-7, with TRBD1 identical over 10 bases. This clonotype originated in a human donor in a cohort sampled during active COVID-19. Here the CDR3 DNA reads TGCAGCGTTGGGGACAGGGGATACCACGAGCAGTACTTC. Protein sequence: CSVGDRGYHEQYF.